The entry below describes one T cell receptor beta chain. This entry comes from a study of monozygotic twins with inflammatory bowel disease. After re-calling the 5' RACE reads, TCRdb lists one entry per CDR3 protein, DNA absent. The sample's table shows over 130,000 distinct CDR3 sequences. The germline V gene has CDR1 SQVTM and CDR2 ANQGSEA. This CDR3 has 15 amino acids. The chain uses TRBV29-1 and TRBJ2-2; the D gene TCRdb calls, TRBD1, cannot be checked with no DNA. Material: blood. This TCR came from a human donor with ulcerative colitis or Crohn's disease, or a healthy co-twin of an affected twin (not recorded which). The CDR3 is CSVVGTGGGTGELFF.